A selection of T cell receptor beta chains follows, all from one sample in a study of CD8 T cells in Susac syndrome. TCRdb reanalysed the immunoSEQ multiplex PCR reads using MiXCR and keeps one entry per CDR3 protein. The sample has 180,000 or so distinct CDR3 sequences, approximately 96% seen once. The sample comprised CD4+ T cells from PBMCs. Receptors were obtained from a human donor with multiple sclerosis. Each CDR3 is given without its conserved first and last residue.

TRBV20-1	TRBJ2-6	SAPPQGAGANVLT
TRBV7-3	TRBJ2-3	ASSLAPGGAPDTQY
TRBV5-1	TRBJ2-3	ASSLQVNTQY
TRBV14	TRBJ1-1	ASSQAGRGEAF
TRBV20-1	TRBJ2-1	SAREEGVAPYNEQF
TRBV2	TRBJ1-1	ASTGEVTEAF
TRBV3-1	TRBJ2-6	ASSQLGANVLT
TRBV20-1	TRBJ1-2	SARNGYT
TRBV28	TRBJ2-7	ASRERISSYEQY
TRBV15	TRBJ2-3	ATSRGLAETSTDTQY
TRBV13	TRBJ1-6	ASSPSRGSLH
TRBV5-4	TRBJ1-2	ASSLGTDSHTYGYT
TRBV4-1	TRBJ2-7	ASSQGSQAYEQY
TRBV5-4	TRBJ2-1	ASSLTSGGMNEQF
TRBV20-1	TRBJ1-4	SPSGTGGRTNEKLF
TRBV14	TRBJ1-2	ASSLDRGGTGLYGYT
TRBV13	TRBJ1-3	ASSSGVVSGNTIY